This TCR beta chain was obtained from a study of blood T cells in healthy people across ages. This clonotype was counted a few times. For the second PCR, which ran for 7 to 11 cycles, a sample-barcoded 5' primer and a J-beta primer mix were used. TCRdb used MiXCR to reprocess the 5' RACE reads, holding one entry per CDR3 protein. In the table there are over a million distinct CDR3 sequences, roughly two fifths of which are singletons. The CDR3 is made up of 14 amino acids. The V end was cut by 5 bases, the J end by 2 bases, with 13 bases between. Germline V gene data show CDR1 as MNHEY and CDR2 as SMNVEV (reference sequence).

This chain links TRBV27 with TRBJ2-7; a possible D gene is TRBD1 (5 bases). The sequencing sample was made of blood. The sequence was obtained from a woman under 30 in good health. CDR3 protein: CASSPSDITYEQYF. The CDR3 DNA reads TGTGCCAGCAGTCCATCGGACATTACCTACGAGCAGTACTTC.